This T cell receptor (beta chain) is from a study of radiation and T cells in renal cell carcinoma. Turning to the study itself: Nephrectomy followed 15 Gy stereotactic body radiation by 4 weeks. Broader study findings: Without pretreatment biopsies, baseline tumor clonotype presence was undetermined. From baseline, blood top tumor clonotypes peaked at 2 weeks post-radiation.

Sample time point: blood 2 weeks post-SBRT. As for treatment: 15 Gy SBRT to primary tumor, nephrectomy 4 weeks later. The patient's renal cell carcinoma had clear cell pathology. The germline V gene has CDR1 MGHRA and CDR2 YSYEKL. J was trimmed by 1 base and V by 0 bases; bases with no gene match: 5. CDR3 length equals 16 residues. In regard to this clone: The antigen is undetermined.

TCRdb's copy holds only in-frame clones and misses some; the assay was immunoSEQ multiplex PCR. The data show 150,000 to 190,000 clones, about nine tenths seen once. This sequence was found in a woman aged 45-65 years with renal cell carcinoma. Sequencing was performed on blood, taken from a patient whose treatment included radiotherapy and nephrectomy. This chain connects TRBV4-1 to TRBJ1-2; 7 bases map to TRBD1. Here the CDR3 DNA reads TGCGCCAGCAGCCAAGATAGAGCAGGGGGTAACTATGGCTACACCTTC. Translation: CASSQDRAGGNYGYTF.